Following are 24 T cell receptor beta chains from one sample sequenced in a study of blood T cells in healthy people across ages. PCR was performed a second time for about 6 to 11 cycles using a sample-barcoded 5' primer and a J-beta primer mix. Each CDR3 protein is one row after TCRdb ran MiXCR on the 5' RACE reads. This table has 650,000 to 1,000,000 distinct CDR3 sequences, 35% to 40% appearing once. The sequencing input was blood. Every receptor here comes from a man aged 18-30 years in good health.

The genes are TRBV12-3 or TRBV12-4 and TRBJ2-2; D possibly corresponds to TRBD1 (5 bases). The CDR3 covers 14 residues. Trimming removed 8 bases from V and 0 bases from J, with 10 bases in between. The CDR3 bases are TGTGCCAGCCGCAGGGAAACGAACACCGGGGAGCTGTTTTTT. Its protein is CASRRETNTGELFF.

CDR3 DNA: TGTGCCAGCAGCTCAGGGACTAGTTATGATGAGCAGTACTTC. Translated: CASSSGTSYDEQYF. J is TRBJ2-7 and V is TRBV5-6; TRBD2 matches 8 bases. J was trimmed by 7 bases and V by 3 bases; bases with no gene match: 9. This CDR3 has 14 amino acids. CDR1 is SGHDT and CDR2 is YYEEEE in the germline V gene.

This clonotype was found a few times. The rearrangement joins TRBV30 to TRBJ2-7, with 7 bases lining up with TRBD1. CDR3 length equals 14 residues. Unmatched junction bases numbered 8, after V lost 4 bases and J lost 2 bases. Germline V gives CDR1 GTSNPN, CDR2 SVGIG (reference sequence). The CDR3 DNA reads TGTGCCTGGACTCCACCGGGACAGCCCTACGAGCAGTACTTC. It is translated as CAWTPPGQPYEQYF. Full variable domain (missing parts from reference TRBV30 and TRBJ2-7): SQTIHQWPATLVQPVGSPLSLECTVEGTSNPNLYWYRQAAGRGLQLLFYSVGIGQISSEVPQNLSASRPQDRQFILSSKKLLLSDSGFYLCAWTPPGQPYEQYFGPGTRLTVT.

This rearrangement joins TRBV7-9 to TRBJ1-4; D is uncertain. The ends were cut back, 4 bases at V and 7 bases at J, with 10 bases in the middle. Germline CDR1 and CDR2: SEHNR and FQNEAQ (reference sequence). The CDR3 is 13 residues long. CDR3 amino acids: CASSSRGFEKLFF. CDR3 nucleotide sequence: TGTGCCAGCAGCTCCCGGGGTTTTGAAAAACTGTTTTTT.

This clonotype was counted ten times or more. This chain joins TRBV12-3 or TRBV12-4 and TRBJ1-2; D unclear. The CDR3 is made up of 12 amino acids. V gave up 6 bases and J gave up 1 base, with 6 bases separating them. In DNA, the CDR3 is TGTGCCAGCAGGGCCGATAACTATGGCTACACCTTC. Amino acids: CASRADNYGYTF.

This clonotype occurred many times. The rearrangement links TRBV7-3 to TRBJ1-1; D gene ambiguous. CDR1 is SGHTA, CDR2 FQGTGA, per germline. The CDR3 consists of 14 residues. The ends were cut back, 3 bases at V and 4 bases at J, with 12 bases in the middle. In DNA form, the CDR3 reads TGTGCCAGCAGCTTGTCGCCCGAGGGCACTGAAGCTTTCTTT. Amino acid sequence: CASSLSPEGTEAFF.

This clonotype was counted only a few times. The rearrangement joins TRBV5-1 to TRBJ1-1; D uncertain. Germline CDR1 is SGHRS and CDR2 is YFSETQ. The CDR3 is 14 amino acids. The V end lost 0 bases, the J end lost 4 bases, and 10 bases lay between the germline ends. This CDR3 is CASSLGRRVTEAFF. The CDR3 DNA sequence: TGCGCCAGCAGCTTGGGACGACGGGTCACTGAAGCTTTCTTT.

This clonotype was seen many times. CDR3 region: CSARHMRGNEQFF. The CDR3 DNA sequence: TGCAGTGCTAGACACATGAGGGGCAATGAGCAGTTCTTC. V and J are TRBV20-1 and TRBJ2-1; D tentatively fits TRBD1 or TRBD2 (5 bases each). The CDR3 has 13 residues. The germline CDR1 and CDR2 sequences are DFQATT and SNEGSKA (reference sequence). V was cut by 2 bases and J by 6 bases, with 11 bases left in between.

This chain joins TRBV5-4 and TRBJ2-3; tentatively, D is TRBD1 (7 bases). The V gene lost 1 base and the J gene lost 5 bases, with 29 bases spanning the gap. The CDR3 spans 20 residues. CDR1 and CDR2 (germline): SGHNT, YYREEE (reference sequence). In DNA, the CDR3 is TGTGCCAGCAGCTTGCTAAAGGGGGGAGATTACAGGGGCGCCGGAGATACGCAGTATTTT. Protein sequence: CASSLLKGGDYRGAGDTQYF.

This clonotype was detected once. The chain links TRBV28 to TRBJ1-5; D is uncertain. The germline V gene encodes CDR1 MDHEN and CDR2 SYDVKM. Trimming cost V 2 bases and J 2 bases, with 10 bases left between them. The CDR3 length is 15 residues. CDR3 in DNA: TGTGCCAGCAGTTTAAGTCTATTGGGCAATCAGCCCCAGCATTTT. This sequence encodes CASSLSLLGNQPQHF.

For this clonotype: With a much larger clone just one base away, this may be a read error. The chain joins TRBV10-3 to TRBJ2-5; 11 bases align to TRBD1. The CDR3 loop spans 13 amino acids. The junction had 9 bases not matched to a gene; V was cut back by 7 bases and J by 11 bases. From germline, CDR1 is ENHRY and CDR2 SYGVKD. The CDR3 reads CAITGTGGYEQYF. The CDR3 bases are TGTGCCATCACGGGGACAGGGGGATATGAGCAGTACTTC.

The chain carries TRBV25-1 and TRBJ2-5; D might be TRBD1 or TRBD2, each matching 7 bases. Trimming pared 3 bases from V and 2 bases from J, leaving 22 bases between. There are 18 residues in the CDR3. Germline V gene data show CDR1 as MGHDK and CDR2 as SYGVNS. CDR3 nucleotides: TGTGCCAGCAGTGACCGACAGGGAGGGCGGCACACACAAGAGACCCAGTACTTC. This sequence encodes CASSDRQGGRHTQETQYF.

In this sample, this clonotype turned up a few times. The rearrangement uses TRBV6-1 and TRBJ1-5, with D unresolved. Germline V gives CDR1 MNHNS, CDR2 SASEGT. V was shortened by 0 bases and J by 7 bases, with 10 bases between the two germline ends. The CDR3 runs 14 residues. In DNA, the CDR3 is TGTGCCAGCAGTGAAGCGCTTCTTGGGCAGCCCCAGCATTTT. Amino acid sequence: CASSEALLGQPQHF.

This clonotype was found many times. This chain joins TRBV12-3 or TRBV12-4 and TRBJ2-7; D is tentatively TRBD1 or TRBD2 (5 bases each). The CDR3 has 11 amino acids. The V gene lost 10 bases and the J gene lost 6 bases, with 13 bases spanning the gap. DNA of the CDR3: TGTGCCACGCAAACGGGGCTCGAGCAGTACTTC. It is translated as CATQTGLEQYF.

The rearrangement links TRBV7-9 to TRBJ2-7, with D possibly called TRBD1 or TRBD2 (5 bases each). The germline V gene encodes CDR1 SEHNR and CDR2 FQNEAQ (reference sequence). This CDR3 spans 16 amino acids. Trimming removed 5 bases at V and 7 bases at J, with 24 bases between. Here the CDR3 reads CASSERGAMFPNEQYF. CDR3 nucleotides: TGTGCCAGCAGCGAGAGGGGCGCGATGTTCCCTAATGAGCAGTACTTC.

This clonotype was picked up a small number of times. The genes are TRBV20-1 and TRBJ1-1; a possible D gene is TRBD1 (5 bases). Germline values: CDR1 DFQATT, CDR2 SNEGSKA (reference sequence). Trimming cost V 3 bases and J 3 bases, with 11 bases left between them. The CDR3 consists of 13 residues. The CDR3 region is CSASPGGHTEAFF. The CDR3 nucleotides are TGCAGTGCTAGTCCCGGGGGTCACACTGAAGCTTTCTTT.

This clonotype was picked up a small number of times. The CDR3 sequence is CASRVGGETQYF. The CDR3 nucleotides read TGTGCCAGCAGAGTTGGCGGAGAGACCCAGTACTTC. The V gene is TRBV15, the J gene TRBJ2-5, with D uncertain. Germline assignment: CDR1 LNHNV and CDR2 YYDKDF (reference sequence). Trimming left V 10 bases short and J 4 bases short, with 13 bases between. The CDR3 has 12 amino acids.

This clonotype has just a few counts. The chain joins TRBV7-2 to TRBJ2-3, with D perhaps matching TRBD1 (5 bases). Deletions cut 2 bases from V and 4 bases from J, with 10 bases between. Germline loops: CDR1 SGHTA, CDR2 FQGNSA. This CDR3 contains 14 residues. CDR3: CASSLNKGADTQYF. The CDR3 DNA reads as TGTGCCAGCAGCTTAAATAAAGGGGCAGATACGCAGTATTTT.

There are many counts of this clonotype. The chain joins TRBV12-3 or TRBV12-4 to TRBJ2-7; D perhaps matches TRBD1 (6 bases). V lost 9 bases to trimming and J lost 6 bases, with 21 bases between them. The CDR3 consists of 14 residues. CDR3 nucleotides: TGTGCCAGTCGGAAACAGGGAATGACGGGCGAGCAGTACTTC. It is translated as CASRKQGMTGEQYF.

Only a few counts were recorded for this clonotype. The chain employs TRBV20-1 and TRBJ2-1; 8 nucleotides line up with TRBD2. The CDR3 is 11 residues long. Looked up from germline, CDR1 is DFQATT and CDR2 is SNEGSKA (reference sequence). V gave up 6 bases and J gave up 5 bases; unmatched junction bases: 0. This chain's CDR3 is CSAGGDNEQFF. In nucleotides, the CDR3 is TGCAGTGCCGGGGGGGACAATGAGCAGTTCTTC.

This rearrangement joins TRBV5-5 to TRBJ2-1; 7 positions match TRBD2. In germline, CDR1 is SGHKS, CDR2 YYEKEE (reference sequence). The CDR3 is made up of 15 amino acids. V was pared by 2 bases and J by 5 bases, with 7 bases of the junction left unmatched. The CDR3: CASSLGGSGDNEQFF. The CDR3 DNA is TGTGCCAGCAGCTTAGGCGGGAGTGGAGACAATGAGCAGTTCTTC. The variable domain in full, with the rest retrieved from reference TRBV5-5 and TRBJ2-1, is DAGVTQSPTHLIKTRGQQVTLRCSPISGHKSVSWYQQVLGQGPQFIFQYYEKEERGRGNFPDRFSARQFPNYSSELNVNALLLGDSALYLCASSLGGSGDNEQFFGPGTRLTVL.

The sample holds a few counts of this clonotype. The chain uses TRBV20-1 and TRBJ1-1; no reliable D call. V was clipped by 1 base and J by 4 bases, with 4 bases between them. Germline CDR1 is DFQATT and CDR2 is SNEGSKA (reference sequence). The length of the CDR3 is 11 residues. CDR3 sequence reads: CSARVATEAFF. The CDR3, as DNA: TGCAGTGCTAGAGTTGCCACTGAAGCTTTCTTT.

V and J are TRBV12-3 or TRBV12-4 and TRBJ1-2; a weak D match, TRBD1 (5 bases). V lost 6 bases and J lost 13, with 24 bases in between. The CDR3 runs 14 residues. CDR3 loop: CASRLTPDSRLGTF. The DNA of the CDR3 is TGTGCCAGCAGATTAACCCCCGACAGCCGGCTCGGCACCTTC.

This chain links TRBV12-3 or TRBV12-4 with TRBJ1-1; tentative D call: TRBD1 (6 bases). The CDR3 runs 14 residues. Trimming left V 6 bases short and J 7 bases short, with 18 bases between. DNA of the CDR3: TGTGCCAGCAGAGAACAGGGAGTTCGGGGTGAAGCTTTCTTT. Protein product: CASREQGVRGEAFF.